This TCR beta chain was profiled in a study of OX40 agonist ivuxolimab in advanced cancers. Study information: Eligibility admitted prior anti-PD-1, anti-PD-L1 or anti-CTLA-4 therapy; roughly 40% had some.

To note about this clone: Its specificity is unknown.

Sequenced by immunoSEQ multiplex PCR; TCRdb stores in-frame clones only, minus some. The sample includes fewer than 85,000 clones, around 93% of them seen just once. The CDR3 sequence is 12 residues long. CDR1 and CDR2 (germline): LGHNA, YNFKEQ. Trimming pared 0 bases from V and 7 bases from J, leaving 6 bases between. Study conclusions and caveats: With doses of 0.1 to 3.0 mg/kg, CD4+ and CD8+ blood T cells had undergone clonal expansion by week 6.

The starting material was CD4+ or CD8+ T cells sorted from blood, obtained in a trial of the OX40 agonist ivuxolimab. V is TRBV4-2 and J is TRBJ1-1; D is uncertain. The receptor was derived from an adult with an advanced solid tumor such as melanoma, head and neck, liver or kidney cancer. The chain's CDR3 is CASSQDTVEAFF. CDR3 DNA sequence: TGTGCCAGCAGCCAAGATACAGTTGAAGCTTTCTTT.